Following are 8 T cell receptor beta chains from one sample sequenced in a study of blood T cell repertoires in COVID-19. Repertoires were generated with immunoSEQ multiplex PCR, while TCRdb's copy carries only in-frame clones and drops some. The table lists hundreds of thousands of clones, just under 90% of them singletons. The sequenced material came from PBMCs or T cells enriched from blood (not recorded which). Source of these receptors: a woman in her twenties or thirties who had recovered from COVID-19.

This chain uses TRBV6-5 with TRBJ2-5; 11 positions match TRBD2. CDR1 is MNHEY and CDR2 is SVGAGI in the germline V gene. V gave up 7 bases and J gave up 3 bases; unmatched junction bases: 1. This CDR3 contains 13 residues. The CDR3 DNA is TGTGCCAGCACGGGACTAGCGGAAGAGACCCAGTACTTC. The encoded protein is CASTGLAEETQYF.

Written as DNA, the CDR3 is TGTGCCAGCAGTTTCGCGGGATTCCCCAGCTCCGAGCAGTACTTC. Translated: CASSFAGFPSSEQYF. J is TRBJ2-7 and V is TRBV27; a possible D gene is TRBD2 (6 bases). Trimming shortened V by 3 bases and J by 6 bases, and 18 bases separated the two germline ends. Germline loops: CDR1 MNHEY, CDR2 SMNVEV (reference sequence). This CDR3 region has 15 residues.

The chain combines TRBV27 with TRBJ1-2; no reliable D call. The CDR3 runs to 13 residues. Germline CDR1 MNHEY, CDR2 SMNVEV (reference sequence). V was cut by 6 bases and J by 2 bases, with 10 bases left in between. The CDR3 DNA sequence: TGTGCCAGCAGCTATACCCGGAACTATGGCTACACCTTC. This encodes CASSYTRNYGYTF.

The chain links TRBV7-2 to TRBJ1-4, with a weak D call TRBD1 (5 bases). The CDR3 extends over 14 amino acids. Trimming took 5 bases from V and 3 from J, leaving 10 bases between them. The germline CDR1 and CDR2 sequences are SGHTA and FQGNSA. CDR3: CASSQGYSNEKLFF. The CDR3 nucleotides read TGTGCCAGCAGCCAGGGATATTCTAATGAAAAACTGTTTTTT.

The chain is built from TRBV6-5 and TRBJ1-6; a possible D gene is TRBD1 (5 bases). The CDR3 runs to 16 residues. Per the germline V gene, CDR1 is MNHEY and CDR2 is SVGAGI. V dropped 2 bases and J dropped 5 bases, with 13 bases sitting between them. CDR3 coding DNA: TGTGCCAGCAGTTACGACAGCTATGGGGATAATTCACCCCTCCACTTT. It codes for CASSYDSYGDNSPLHF.

The rearrangement uses TRBV19 and TRBJ1-6; no definite D call. This CDR3 has 13 residues. The germline V gene encodes CDR1 LNHDA and CDR2 SQIVND (reference sequence). The V gene lost 3 bases and the J gene lost 6 bases, with 6 bases spanning the gap. This CDR3 reads CASSIPGNSPLHF. The CDR3 DNA reads TGTGCCAGTAGTATTCCGGGTAATTCACCCCTCCACTTT.

The V gene is TRBV6-6, the J gene TRBJ2-1; a possible D gene is TRBD1 (6 bases). V was trimmed by 8 bases and J by 4 bases, leaving 21 bases between them. This CDR3 spans 16 amino acids. CDR1 MNHNY and CDR2 SVGAGI come from the germline V gene (reference sequence). CDR3 bases: TGTGCCAGCCAAGCCTCGCTCGGACAGCTTTACAATGAGCAGTTCTTC. Translation: CASQASLGQLYNEQFF.

This chain links TRBV30 with TRBJ2-1, with TRBD1 matching 9 bases. CDR3 length: 14 amino acids. Trimming cost V 5 bases and J 4 bases; bases outside gene matches: 6. The germline V gene encodes CDR1 GTSNPN and CDR2 SVGIG (reference sequence). This CDR3 is CAWGTGPFYNEQFF. CDR3 nucleotides: TGTGCCTGGGGGACAGGGCCCTTTTACAATGAGCAGTTCTTC.